These 23 T cell receptor beta chains share one sample of origin, sequenced in a study of blood T cell repertoires in COVID-19. Data came from immunoSEQ multiplex PCR; TCRdb stores just in-frame clones and leaves some out. Found here are some 250,000 clones, over 80% of them singletons; the top ten hold 27%. Sequencing was carried out using peripheral blood. Receptor source: a man between 35 and 55 years old with acute or convalescent COVID-19.

V is TRBV3-1 (or the pseudogene TRBV3-2) and J is TRBJ2-3, with D possibly being TRBD1 (5 bases). Trimming removed 0 bases from V and 2 bases from J, with 9 bases in between. The CDR3 spans 15 residues. CDR1 and CDR2 from the germline V gene are LGHDT and YNNKEL (reference sequence). The CDR3 loop reads CASSQDRGVTDTQYF. The CDR3 DNA reads TGTGCCAGCAGCCAAGATAGGGGTGTCACAGATACGCAGTATTTT.

V is TRBV7-9 and J is TRBJ1-2, with a tentative D call TRBD1 (6 bases). This CDR3 spans 17 amino acids. V dropped 3 bases and J dropped 2 bases, with 19 bases sitting between them. CDR1 and CDR2 from the germline V gene are SEHNR and FQNEAQ (reference sequence). The CDR3 spells CASSFAVDRAKNYGYTF. CDR3 coding DNA: TGTGCCAGCAGCTTCGCGGTGGACAGAGCAAAGAACTATGGCTACACCTTC.

The V call is TRBV4-1, the J call TRBJ2-1; D perhaps matches TRBD2 (6 bases). Germline assignment: CDR1 MGHRA and CDR2 YSYEKL. V lost 6 bases and J lost 10, with 13 bases in between. The CDR3 contains 12 residues. CDR3 residues: CASSYIGGEQFF. CDR3 nucleotides: TGCGCCAGCAGTTATATCGGGGGAGAGCAGTTCTTC.

The genes are TRBV18 and TRBJ1-1; 7 bases align to TRBD1. The CDR3 sequence is 15 residues long. With 3 bases clipped from V and 3 bases from J, the junction kept 7 bases outside the gene matches. CDR1 KGHSH and CDR2 LQKENI come from the germline V gene. The CDR3 spells CASSPLQGIDTEAFF. The DNA for the CDR3 is TGTGCCAGCTCACCTCTACAGGGGATAGACACTGAAGCTTTCTTT. The full variable domain, with the rest looked up from reference TRBV18 and TRBJ1-1, is NAGVMQNPRHLVRRRGQEARLRCSPMKGHSHVYWYRQLPEEGLKFMVYLQKENIIDESGMPKERFSAEFPKEGPSILRIQQVVRGDSAAYFCASSPLQGIDTEAFFGQGTRLTVV.

The chain has TRBV7-6 and TRBJ1-1; 10 nucleotides agree with TRBD1. V lost 1 base and J lost 4; bases outside the gene matches: 9. This CDR3 spans 17 amino acids. Germline V gene lookup returns CDR1 SGHVS and CDR2 FNYEAQ. The DNA of the CDR3 is TGTGCCAGCAGCTTAGAGACAGGGGGCGGATTGTCCACTGAAGCTTTCTTT. Translating it yields CASSLETGGGLSTEAFF.

The V and J genes are TRBV9 and TRBJ2-1; 10 bases agree with TRBD2. With 0 bases clipped from V and 4 bases from J, the junction kept 10 bases outside the gene matches. The CDR3 covers 18 residues. CDR1 and CDR2 (germline): SGDLS, YYNGEE. The CDR3 region is CASSVGSSGSLLYNEQFF. The CDR3 DNA follows: TGTGCCAGCAGCGTAGGGTCTAGCGGGAGCCTCCTTTACAATGAGCAGTTCTTC.

The chain links TRBV27 to TRBJ2-1; the match to TRBD2 covers 9 bases. This CDR3 comprises 15 residues. The ends lost 6 bases at V and 0 bases at J; junction bases unmatched: 3. Germline V gene lookup returns CDR1 MNHEY and CDR2 SMNVEV (reference sequence). The CDR3 is CASSSSGSSYNEQFF. The CDR3 nucleotides read TGTGCCAGCAGCAGTAGCGGGAGCTCCTACAATGAGCAGTTCTTC.

The gene calls are TRBV5-1 and TRBJ2-1, with 11 bases fitting TRBD1. Germline V gene data show CDR1 as SGHRS and CDR2 as YFSETQ. J was trimmed by 7 bases and V by 2 bases; bases with no gene match: 5. This CDR3 has 15 residues. In DNA form, the CDR3 reads TGCGCCAGCAGCTTAGGACAGGGGGCGCTTAATGAGCAGTTCTTC. Residues: CASSLGQGALNEQFF.

A few counts support this clone. CDR3 sequence (DNA): TGTGCCAGCAGTGAATTTAATAGGGGAGGCAATGTCGACGAGCAGTACTTC. Its protein product is CASSEFNRGGNVDEQYF. The rearrangement joins TRBV25-1 to TRBJ2-7; TRBD2 is a possible D gene (6 bases). The CDR3 is made up of 17 amino acids. The ends were cut back, 1 base at V and 5 bases at J, with 21 bases in the middle. Germline assignment: CDR1 MGHDK and CDR2 SYGVNS.

The CDR3 region has the DNA TGCGCCAGCAGCTTGGCCGGTGCGGGTGGCTACACCTTC. Its translation: CASSLAGAGGYTF. The chain has TRBV5-1 and TRBJ1-2; D is ambiguous. Germline V CDR1 and CDR2: SGHRS, YFSETQ. The V end was cut by 0 bases, the J end by 7 bases, with 10 bases between. CDR3 length equals 13 residues.

This clone was counted between two and nine times. The V gene is TRBV7-2, the J gene TRBJ2-3; D is undetermined. V lost 0 bases to trimming and J lost 3 bases, with 16 bases between them. This CDR3 has 17 residues. Germline V gives CDR1 SGHTA, CDR2 FQGNSA. DNA of the CDR3: TGTGCCAGCAGCTTAGCGCTTTACTCCGGTAAAACAGATACGCAGTATTTT. It encodes CASSLALYSGKTDTQYF.

The V call is TRBV7-2, the J call TRBJ1-2; TRBD1 agrees at 7 bases. Trimming at V came to 10 bases and at J to 4 bases, leaving 9 bases not matched to a gene. The length of the CDR3 is 13 residues. The germline gives CDR1 SGHTA, CDR2 FQGNSA. As DNA, the CDR3 is TGTGCCACCCTTCGACAGGGAGTCTATGGCTACACCTTC. Protein sequence: CATLRQGVYGYTF. Looking up the rest from reference TRBV7-2 and TRBJ1-2 gives the full variable domain: GAGVSQSPSNKVTEKGKDVELRCDPISGHTALYWYRQSLGQGLEFLIYFQGNSAPDKSGLPSDRFSAERTGGSVSTLTIQRTQQEDSAVYLCATLRQGVYGYTFGSGTRLTVV.

This clone was picked up a small number of times. The chain has TRBV5-1 and TRBJ1-1; D ambiguous. Germline V gives CDR1 SGHRS, CDR2 YFSETQ. The length of the CDR3 is 13 residues. With 4 bases removed from V and 0 bases from J, the gap between germline ends came to 7 bases. The DNA of the CDR3 is TGCGCCAGCAGCCGGTCGATGAACACTGAAGCTTTCTTT. Translating it yields CASSRSMNTEAFF.

The chain carries TRBV5-1 and TRBJ2-2; TRBD2 aligns across 9 bases. V was clipped by 0 bases and J by 5 bases; unmatched bases: 8. Germline V gene lookup returns CDR1 SGHRS and CDR2 YFSETQ. This CDR3 comprises 17 residues. The CDR3 protein is CASSLDSGSLQTGELFF. In DNA, the CDR3 is TGCGCCAGCAGCTTGGATAGCGGGAGTTTACAGACCGGGGAGCTGTTTTTT.

The chain couples TRBV19 to TRBJ2-1; 8 bases line up with TRBD2. CDR1 is LNHDA and CDR2 is SQIVND in the germline V gene (reference sequence). This CDR3 is 14 amino acids long. V lost 7 bases, J lost 6 bases, and 8 bases stayed unmatched. Here the CDR3 DNA reads TGTGCCAGTACCCTGACAGCGGGAGTCAATGAGCAGTTCTTC. Its protein product is CASTLTAGVNEQFF.

The chain uses TRBV30 and TRBJ1-2; D is perhaps TRBD1 (6 bases). This CDR3 contains 15 residues. Trimming stripped 6 bases from V and 8 bases from J, with 25 bases between. The germline V gene has CDR1 GTSNPN and CDR2 SVGIG (reference sequence). CDR3: CACHISRGSIEGYTF. As DNA, the CDR3 is TGTGCCTGCCACATCTCCAGGGGCTCAATAGAGGGCTACACCTTC.

The sample holds a few counts of this clone. The chain uses TRBV24-1 and TRBJ2-1, with 9 bases that match TRBD1. Trimming cost V 3 bases and J 4 bases; bases outside gene matches: 12. The CDR3 spans 18 residues. CDR1 and CDR2 from the germline V gene are KGHDR and SFDVKD. CDR3 in amino acids: CATSDVGNPTGGYNEQFF. The CDR3 region has the DNA TGTGCCACCAGTGATGTAGGTAACCCGACAGGGGGATACAATGAGCAGTTCTTC.

This clone was recorded once. The J gene is TRBJ2-2, the V gene TRBV6-5; D might be TRBD2 (6 bases). CDR1 MNHEY and CDR2 SVGAGI come from the germline V gene. V lost 2 bases and J lost 3, with 13 bases in between. The CDR3 contains 16 residues. The CDR3 here is CASSYVGGTDTGELFF. CDR3 DNA sequence: TGTGCCAGCAGTTACGTAGGAGGGACCGACACCGGGGAGCTGTTTTTT.

This rearrangement joins TRBV11-2 to TRBJ1-2, with D unclear. Deletions cut 6 bases from V and 4 bases from J, with 18 bases between. Per germline, CDR1 SGHAT and CDR2 FQNNGV. The CDR3 totals 15 residues. The CDR3: CASRPTIGGSYGYTF. CDR3 DNA: TGTGCCAGCAGGCCCACTATTGGCGGTAGCTATGGCTACACCTTC.

This clone was counted only a few times. The chain employs TRBV12-3 or TRBV12-4 and TRBJ2-7; a weak D match, TRBD1 (5 bases). This CDR3 region has 12 residues. The V end was cut by 3 bases, the J end by 7 bases, with 10 bases between. This CDR3 reads CASSLGPWEQYF. The DNA of the CDR3 is TGTGCCAGCAGTTTGGGGCCGTGGGAGCAGTACTTC.

This chain links TRBV7-9 with TRBJ2-1, with D perhaps TRBD2 (6 bases). This CDR3 spans 16 amino acids. V dropped 6 bases and J dropped 0 bases, with 15 bases sitting between them. Germline assignment: CDR1 SEHNR and CDR2 FQNEAQ (reference sequence). The CDR3 nucleotides are TGTGCCAGCAGGCCCTCTAGCGCCCTCTCCTACAATGAGCAGTTCTTC. Its protein is CASRPSSALSYNEQFF.

The chain recombines TRBV2 with TRBJ2-3; 8 bases are shared with TRBD2. Germline V gene lookup returns CDR1 SNHLY and CDR2 FYNNEI. The V and J ends lost 1 base and 7 bases, in that order; junction bases with no gene match: 4. CDR3 length: 14 amino acids. CDR3 loop: CASSEEIAGNTQYF. The DNA for the CDR3 is TGTGCCAGCAGTGAAGAAATAGCGGGGAATACGCAGTATTTT.

The DNA of the CDR3 is TGTGCCAGCAGCCCTAGTGATGAGGGCACAGATACGCAGTATTTT. This codes for CASSPSDEGTDTQYF. V is TRBV9 and J is TRBJ2-3; D remains unclear. Trimming removed 4 bases from V and 1 base from J, with 13 bases in between. CDR1 SGDLS and CDR2 YYNGEE come from the germline V gene. CDR3 length: 15 residues.